The following is a T cell receptor beta chain sequence with its context. The antigen remains unidentified. The length of the CDR3 is 15 residues. The V gene lost 0 bases and the J gene lost 6 bases, with 12 bases spanning the gap. The germline V gene has CDR1 MNHEY and CDR2 SVGEGT. Alongside a J-beta primer mix, a sample-barcoded 5' primer served in a second PCR lasting about 7 to 11 cycles. Every sample gave at least 2.5 million paired-end reads containing CDR3. TCRdb re-called the 5' RACE reads with MiXCR, one entry per CDR3 protein. The profile covers over 1,300,000 distinct CDR3 sequences, with approximately 59% appearing a single time and over 5.5% taken by the ten largest. The data were taken from a study of blood T cells in healthy people across ages. General study points: Unknown CMV status may confound age-related changes in expanded clones. Diversity was higher, and naive CD4+ cells more numerous, in long-lived donors than in aged donors.

The chain is built from TRBV6-2 or TRBV6-3 and TRBJ2-1, with D possibly TRBD1 on 5 matching bases. The TCR comes from a man younger than 35 in good health. Material for sequencing was blood. The DNA of the CDR3 is TGTGCCAGCAGTTACTCGATACAGGATACCAATGAGCAGTTCTTC. Translated: CASSYSIQDTNEQFF.